This section outlines one T cell receptor (beta chain) sequence together with its context. This sample is part of a study of T cell responses to AZD1222 COVID-19 vaccine. CDR1 PRHDT and CDR2 FYEKMQ come from the germline V gene (reference sequence). The CDR3 covers 15 residues. V lost 7 bases, J lost 4 bases, and 18 bases lay in between. Clones were read by immunoSEQ multiplex PCR, and TCRdb kept only the in-frame ones, dropping some. The repertoire consists of around 140,000 clones, with about 92% occurring once and the leading ten covering 10% to 15%. The starting material was peripheral blood, obtained after recovery from COVID-19. This TCR was sampled from an adult who had recovered from COVID-19. The rearrangement uses TRBV13 and TRBJ2-3; D tentatively reads TRBD1 or TRBD2 (5 bases each). CDR3 sequence: CASIYLRGPADTQYF. In DNA, the CDR3 is TGTGCCAGCATCTACCTAAGGGGACCCGCAGATACGCAGTATTTT.